Each of the 17 T cell receptor beta chains below was sequenced from the same sample in a study of STAT3 mutations in large granular lymphocyte leukemia. Study outcomes and limitations: Every T-LGLL patient had at least one immunodominant TCRbeta clonotype.

Using immunoSEQ multiplex PCR, the repertoire was profiled, and TCRdb retains in-frame clones only, with some absent. The profile shows over 10,000 clones, 81% of them singletons. These receptors' targets are unknown. Material: peripheral blood mononuclear cells. The receptors were gathered from a man aged 55 to 70 with T-cell large granular lymphocyte leukemia. Some clones in this sample may be carry-over from other donors' samples.

The V and J genes are TRBV5-6 and TRBJ2-5, with D possibly TRBD1 on 5 matching bases. Trimming pared 1 base from V and 2 bases from J, leaving 15 bases between. This CDR3 is built from 16 residues. The germline CDR1 and CDR2 sequences are SGHDT and YYEEEE. The CDR3 DNA reads TGTGCCAGCAGCTTGTTTCAGGGCAACCTACAAGAGACCCAGTACTTC. Its protein is CASSLFQGNLQETQYF. The whole variable domain, remainder taken from reference TRBV5-6 and TRBJ2-5, is DAGVTQSPTHLIKTRGQQVTLRCSPKSGHDTVSWYQQALGQGPQFIFQYYEEEERQRGNFPDRFSGHQFPNYSSELNVNALLLGDSALYLCASSLFQGNLQETQYFGPGTRLLVL.

The chain has TRBV5-6 and TRBJ2-2, with D uncertain. Looked up from germline, CDR1 is SGHDT and CDR2 is YYEEEE. This CDR3 is built from 13 residues. V lost 0 bases, J lost 6 bases, and 6 bases lay in between. The CDR3 region has the DNA TGTGCCAGCAGCTTGGTTGGGGCCGGGGAGCTGTTTTTT. Encoded protein: CASSLVGAGELFF.

The rearrangement uses TRBV5-5 and TRBJ1-4, with 9 positions matching TRBD1. The CDR3 runs 18 residues. Trimming at V came to 3 bases and at J to 5 bases, leaving 14 bases not matched to a gene. The germline CDR1 and CDR2 sequences are SGHKS and YYEKEE (reference sequence). The CDR3 loop is CASSSTHRDRVLNEKLFF. The DNA of the CDR3 is TGTGCCAGCAGCTCCACCCACCGGGACAGGGTTCTAAATGAAAAACTGTTTTTT.

This sequence joins TRBV4-3 and TRBJ2-3; 7 bases align to TRBD1. Germline values: CDR1 LGHNA, CDR2 YSLEER. The V and J ends lost 1 base and 4 bases, in that order; junction bases with no gene match: 5. This CDR3 has 15 residues. The DNA of the CDR3 is TGCGCCAGCAGCCAAGTTTGGGGGACAGCAGATACGCAGTATTTT. It encodes CASSQVWGTADTQYF.

This clone was picked up a small number of times. The CDR3 here is CASSSQGITEAFF. The CDR3 DNA follows: TGTGCCAGCAGCTCTCAGGGGATCACTGAAGCTTTCTTT. The gene calls are TRBV5-8 and TRBJ1-1; tentatively, D is TRBD1 (6 bases). The CDR3 runs 13 residues. Germline loops: CDR1 SGHTS, CDR2 YDEGEE. V lost 3 bases to trimming and J lost 4 bases, with 10 bases between them.

J is TRBJ2-5 and V is TRBV18; D gene uncertain. Trimming cost V 3 bases and J 4 bases, with 21 bases left between them. CDR3 length: 17 amino acids. Germline V gene lookup returns CDR1 KGHSH and CDR2 LQKENI. The CDR3: CASSPNILLHNAETQYF. As DNA, the CDR3 is TGTGCCAGCTCACCCAATATCTTACTTCACAACGCAGAGACCCAGTACTTC.

This clone was picked up one time. CDR3 sequence (DNA): TGTGCCAGCAGTTACCGAATGTCGGGGGACGAGCAGTACTTC. Residues: CASSYRMSGDEQYF. The chain employs TRBV6-5 and TRBJ2-7; TRBD2 might be the D (6 bases). Germline V gene lookup returns CDR1 MNHEY and CDR2 SVGAGI. Between the trimmed V and J ends, which lost 2 bases and 5 bases, there was a span of 13 bases. This CDR3 comprises 14 residues.

The chain uses TRBV5-1 and TRBJ1-2; 9 bases are a match to TRBD1. J was trimmed by 4 bases and V by 4 bases; bases with no gene match: 8. Looked up from germline, CDR1 is SGHRS and CDR2 is YFSETQ. The CDR3 sequence is 15 residues long. The DNA for the CDR3 is TGCGCCAGCAGCCCGTCACCGGGACAGGGCTATGGCTACACCTTC. Protein sequence: CASSPSPGQGYGYTF.

The chain uses TRBV5-1 and TRBJ2-3; D is uncertain. CDR3 length equals 13 residues. Germline values: CDR1 SGHRS, CDR2 YFSETQ. V lost 3 bases and J 4 bases, leaving 9 bases between the germline ends. CDR3: CASSYGGPDTQYF. Here the CDR3 DNA reads TGCGCCAGCAGCTACGGCGGCCCAGATACGCAGTATTTT.

DNA of the CDR3: TGTGCCAGCAGCCCGACCTATAGCGGGTCTCGCCGTGCAGATACGCAGTATTTT. Translated: CASSPTYSGSRRADTQYF. The chain has TRBV5-6 and TRBJ2-3; TRBD2 matches at 7 bases. Trimming took 4 bases from V and 4 from J; bases not matched to a gene: 18. The CDR3 has 18 amino acids. Germline V gene lookup returns CDR1 SGHDT and CDR2 YYEEEE.

The CDR3: CASSLAETSGTLRYNEQFF. The CDR3, as DNA: TGCGCCAGCAGCTTGGCTGAGACTAGCGGGACCCTTAGATACAATGAGCAGTTCTTC. V and J are TRBV5-1 and TRBJ2-1; TRBD2 aligns across 11 bases. Germline CDR1 reads SGHRS; CDR2 reads YFSETQ. V was clipped by 0 bases and J by 4 bases; unmatched bases: 12. This CDR3 has 19 residues.

The genes are TRBV5-4 and TRBJ1-1; no clear D gene. V was clipped by 0 bases and J by 1 base, with 7 bases between them. Looked up from germline, CDR1 is SGHNT and CDR2 is YYREEE (reference sequence). This CDR3 has 14 amino acids. CDR3 DNA: TGTGCCAGCAGCTTGGAAGCACGGAACACTGAAGCTTTCTTT. Translating it yields CASSLEARNTEAFF.

The V call is TRBV18, the J call TRBJ2-3; 7 bases are a match to TRBD1. CDR1 and CDR2 from the germline V gene are KGHSH and LQKENI. V was pared by 5 bases and J by 4 bases, with 12 bases of the junction left unmatched. The CDR3 is 16 amino acids. The CDR3 spells CASSDKGALVADTQYF. In DNA form, the CDR3 reads TGTGCCAGCTCAGATAAGGGGGCACTGGTCGCAGATACGCAGTATTTT.

The rearrangement links TRBV27 to TRBJ2-3; unclear D gene. The CDR3 length is 15 residues. The germline CDR1 and CDR2 sequences are MNHEY and SMNVEV (reference sequence). Trimming removed 2 bases from V and 2 bases from J, with 11 bases in between. CDR3 region: CASSLRLIYTDTQYF. The CDR3 DNA is TGTGCCAGCAGTTTAAGGCTAATATACACAGATACGCAGTATTTT.

This chain connects TRBV28 to TRBJ2-7, with a possible D match to TRBD1 (5 bases). The CDR3 loop spans 15 amino acids. With 3 bases removed from V and 0 bases from J, the gap between germline ends came to 12 bases. Germline assignment: CDR1 MDHEN and CDR2 SYDVKM. The CDR3, as DNA: TGTGCCAGCAGTTTTGGTGGCGGACACTCCTACGAGCAGTACTTC. It is translated as CASSFGGGHSYEQYF.

The chain is built from TRBV7-9 and TRBJ1-1; 8 positions agree with TRBD1. The J segment lost 6 bases and the V segment lost 0 bases, leaving 9 bases of the junction unmatched. The V gene's germline CDR1 is SEHNR and CDR2 FQNEAQ (reference sequence). CDR3 size: 16 residues. In nucleotides, the CDR3 is TGTGCCAGCAGCTTAGCCCCCTCCAGGGGGCCCCCTGAAGCTTTCTTT. It translates to CASSLAPSRGPPEAFF.

This clone was recorded once. The gene calls are TRBV19 and TRBJ2-2; TRBD2 matches 12 bases. CDR3 length: 17 residues. V was pared by 4 bases and J by 2 bases, with 5 bases of the junction left unmatched. Germline CDR1 LNHDA, CDR2 SQIVND (reference sequence). CDR3 bases: TGTGCCAGTAGTAAATCGGGACTAGCGGGTAACACCGGGGAGCTGTTTTTT. It yields the protein CASSKSGLAGNTGELFF.